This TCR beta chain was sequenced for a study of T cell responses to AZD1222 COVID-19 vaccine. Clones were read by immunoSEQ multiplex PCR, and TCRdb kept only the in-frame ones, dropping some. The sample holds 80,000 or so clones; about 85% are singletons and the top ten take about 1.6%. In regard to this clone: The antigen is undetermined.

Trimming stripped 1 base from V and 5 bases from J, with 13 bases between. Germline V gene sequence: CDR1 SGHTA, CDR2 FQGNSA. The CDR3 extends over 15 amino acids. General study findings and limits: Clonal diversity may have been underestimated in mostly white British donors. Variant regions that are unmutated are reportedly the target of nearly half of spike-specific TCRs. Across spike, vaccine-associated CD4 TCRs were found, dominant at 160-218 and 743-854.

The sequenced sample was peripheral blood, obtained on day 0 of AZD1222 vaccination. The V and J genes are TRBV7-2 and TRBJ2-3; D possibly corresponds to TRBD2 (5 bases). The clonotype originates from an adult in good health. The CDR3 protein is CASSLGDRAGDTQYF. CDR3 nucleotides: TGTGCCAGCAGCTTAGGAGATAGGGCGGGAGATACGCAGTATTTT.